This T cell receptor beta chain was captured by sequencing in a study of cytomegalovirus exposure and HLA in healthy donors. In the study overall: Assignment to the Caucasian-associated ancestry cluster applied to roughly 80% of the approximately 360 genotyped donors.

The CDR3 sequence is 15 residues long. V lost 8 bases, J lost 0 bases, and 7 bases stayed unmatched. Germline V gives CDR1 PRHDT, CDR2 FYEKMQ (reference sequence). Both 60 Vbeta primers and 13 Jbeta primers went into the PCR. TCRdb's table, derived via immunoSEQ multiplex PCR, lists solely in-frame clones and lacks some. The top ten hold about 2.5% of the sample, which has roughly 150,000 clones, roughly 76% seen once. This chain links TRBV13 with TRBJ2-1; 7 bases fit TRBD1. The specimen sequenced was PBMCs. This clonotype was obtained from a male donor in good health and CMV-seronegative. CDR3 sequence: CASGTVISSYNEQFF. In DNA, the CDR3 is TGTGCCAGCGGGACAGTTATTAGCTCCTACAATGAGCAGTTCTTC.